This T cell receptor (beta chain) is from a study of blood T cell repertoires in COVID-19. In the study overall: Acute and convalescent COVID-19 specimens originated in the United States, Italy and Spain. The cDNA or gDNA used as material had been derived from T cells, B-cell-depleted T cells, or PBMCs.

The CDR3 is made up of 14 amino acids. The V end was cut by 4 bases, the J end by 2 bases, with 10 bases between. Germline V CDR1 and CDR2: SGHRS, YFSETQ. Study processing details: Counts of nucleated cells, estimated from reference gene primer amplification, were obtained. Clones were read by immunoSEQ multiplex PCR, and TCRdb kept only the in-frame ones, dropping some. V, J and clone size were drawn from that table, and D and trimming were deduced from the DNA. The sample yields 250,000 to 350,000 clones, 86% seen once. The sample comprised peripheral blood. This TCR was sampled from a woman aged 45-60 years with acute or convalescent COVID-19. This sequence joins TRBV5-1 and TRBJ1-5; unclear D gene. The CDR3 DNA reads as TGCGCCAGCAGCCTGGGAGATGGCAATCAGCCCCAGCATTTT. Its translation: CASSLGDGNQPQHF.